This T cell receptor (beta chain) is from a study of shared clonotypes between healthy human individuals. Profiling relied on immunoSEQ multiplex PCR, and the TCRdb table lists in-frame clones only, not all of them. The table lists about 2.3 million clones, 85% to 95% of them singletons, with around 0.4% in the top ten. This clonotype was sampled from a man aged 18 to 35 in good health. Some clones in this sample may be carry-over from other donors' samples. Sequencing was performed on naive CD4+ T cells from PBMCs. Subset reported: CD45RA+ positively selected.

This chain's CDR3 is CASSQDRGAQPQHF. The DNA of the CDR3 is TGTGCCAGCAGTCAAGACAGGGGTGCTCAGCCCCAGCATTTT. V usage is TRBV5-8 and J usage is TRBJ1-5; 8 bases match TRBD1. J was trimmed by 6 bases and V by 5 bases; bases with no gene match: 7. The CDR3 extends over 14 amino acids. The germline V gene has CDR1 SGHTS and CDR2 YDEGEE.